The clone carrying this T cell receptor beta chain was observed a handful of times. Its antigen is still unknown. TCRdb independently ran MiXCR on the 5' RACE reads; one entry per CDR3 protein. This table has 300,000 to 350,000 distinct CDR3 sequences, about 4.5% appearing once. This CDR3 is built from 15 residues. Losses at the gene ends were 4 bases for V and 7 bases for J; bases not matched to a gene: 11. CDR1 SGHDT and CDR2 YYEEEE come from the germline V gene. The sample belongs to a study of T cells after yellow fever vaccination. Broader study findings: Relatively few clonotypes were ones that appeared in both CD4 and CD8 compartments. Most primary-vaccination clones reappeared after the booster (about 95% CD4, 88% CD8).

V gene TRBV5-6 combines with J gene TRBJ2-7; 10 bases line up with TRBD2. The source of this sequence is a man aged 18 to 29 who received the YFV17D yellow fever vaccine. Sequenced material: PBMCs, taken 15 days after the yellow fever booster vaccination. The CDR3 is CASSAPSGGIGEQYV. In nucleotides, the CDR3 is TGTGCCAGCAGCGCACCTAGCGGGGGTATAGGGGAGCAGTACGTC.